The clone carrying this T cell receptor (beta chain) was found many times. The target antigen is unknown. Amplification from RNA transcripts yielded the TCR beta CDR3 regions. HTBI primers were employed in first-round RT-PCR, then a second-round multiplex PCR followed. TCRdb re-called the multiplex PCR reads through MiXCR, storing one row per CDR3 protein. Of over 500,000 distinct CDR3 sequences listed, about a fifth are singletons. Trimming pared 1 base from V and 16 bases from J, leaving 8 bases between. The length of the CDR3 is 11 residues. This sample was included in a study of Graves' ophthalmopathy and Graves' hyperthyroidism. Whole-study results and caveats: Detected in blood as well were most expanded thyroid clonotypes with frequency above 0.001.

Among the exclusions were patients with other autoimmune diseases, uncontrolled infections, pregnancy or lactation. The sequence came from a young woman with stable Graves' hyperthyroidism. Some clones in this sample may be carry-over from other donors' samples. The sample was peripheral blood. The gene calls are TRBV12-3 or TRBV12-4 and TRBJ1-6; D perhaps matches TRBD1 (5 bases). The CDR3: CASSLGGPLHF. CDR3 DNA: TGTGCCAGCAGTTTAGGGGGCCCACTCCACTTT.